The source of this TCR beta chain is a study of early stage breast cancer tumors. Generated by immunoSEQ multiplex PCR, the TCRdb table keeps only in-frame clones and is missing some. The table has about 9,100 clones, roughly 67% seen once; the top ten hold 12%. CDR3 size: 15 residues. V lost 5 bases and J 3 bases, leaving 13 bases between the germline ends. Germline CDR1 and CDR2: SGHTA and FQGNSA. The specimen sequenced was breast tumor tissue. The sequence came from a person between 60 and 70 years old with breast cancer. The chain carries TRBV7-2 and TRBJ1-4; D unresolved. The CDR3 sequence: CASSAERRANEKLFF. Written as DNA, the CDR3 is TGTGCCAGCAGCGCAGAAAGGAGGGCTAATGAAAAACTGTTTTTT.